This T cell receptor (beta chain) was sequenced in a study of cytomegalovirus exposure and HLA in healthy donors. Study-wide results and caveats: Cytomegalovirus-associated TCR beta chains were listed, numbering over 150. Previously analyzed data showed that most TCR beta V segments were productive at a frequency of about 87% or about 30%. Most sequenced TCRs were rare (though some public TCRs occurred in many donors).

This clone was seen once. The antigen is undetermined. The PCR made use of 60 Vbeta and 13 Jbeta primers. The data were produced by immunoSEQ multiplex PCR, yet TCRdb's version contains in-frame clones alone and is incomplete. Seen here are approximately 160,000 clones, 68% observed once, and the top ten hold around 4%. The CDR3 consists of 16 residues. Trimming at V came to 8 bases and at J to 4 bases, leaving 10 bases not matched to a gene. CDR1 and CDR2 from the germline V gene are MDHEN and SYDVKM. V gene TRBV28 combines with J gene TRBJ2-4; 11 nucleotides match TRBD1. The clonotype originates from a woman younger than 30 in good health and CMV-seropositive. Sequenced input: PBMCs. CDR3 coding DNA: TGTGCCAGCGCAGATTCGGGGACAGGGGGTAAAAACATTCAGTACTTC. Translating it yields CASADSGTGGKNIQYF.